Each of the 12 T cell receptor beta chains below was sequenced from the same sample in a study of shared clonotypes between healthy human individuals. Sequencing was performed with immunoSEQ multiplex PCR; in TCRdb, only in-frame clones are kept and a portion is missing. The table shows around 2,000,000 clones, with roughly 91% occurring only once. Cells designated naive CD8 were CD45RO-negative and were positively selected for CCR7, with terminally differentiated effector memory CD45RA+ cells excluded. The sample comprised naive CD8+ T cells from PBMCs. The receptors were sampled from a man younger than 35 in good health. Some clones in this sample may be carry-over from other donors' samples.

This chain connects TRBV7-2 to TRBJ2-7; 12 bases line up with TRBD2. Per germline, CDR1 SGHTA and CDR2 FQGNSA. The CDR3 is made up of 15 amino acids. Unmatched junction bases numbered 7, after V lost 4 bases and J lost 6 bases. CDR3 loop: CASSSRLAGVSEQYF. The DNA of the CDR3 is TGTGCCAGCAGCTCTAGACTAGCGGGAGTATCCGAGCAGTACTTC.

The gene calls are TRBV29-1 and TRBJ2-7; TRBD2 is a possible D gene (5 bases). The CDR3 extends over 15 amino acids. The germline gives CDR1 SQVTM, CDR2 ANQGSEA. V lost 0 bases and J 2 bases, leaving 14 bases between the germline ends. The CDR3 reads CSVEDPTGRAYEQYF. DNA for the CDR3: TGCAGCGTTGAAGACCCGACGGGGAGAGCCTACGAGCAGTACTTC.

The genes are TRBV4-1 and TRBJ2-5; D possibly uses TRBD1 or TRBD2 (7 bases each). The end of the DNA is better explained by TRBJ2-7, so the J call may be wrong. CDR1 and CDR2 (germline): MGHRA, YSYEKL. The CDR3 is 15 residues long. CDR3 amino acids: CASSLRGTEGYEQYF. The CDR3 coding sequence is TGCGCCAGCAGCCTGCGGGGGACAGAGGGATACGAGCAGTACTTC.

This chain joins TRBV6-6 and TRBJ2-7, with D unresolved. The germline V and J ends were trimmed by 0 bases and 10 bases, with 10 bases remaining between them. There are 12 residues in the CDR3. In germline, CDR1 is MNHNY, CDR2 SVGAGI (reference sequence). CDR3 bases: TGTGCCAGCAGTTACTCGACGGGCCTACAGTACTTC. This codes for CASSYSTGLQYF.

The chain is built from TRBV10-3 and TRBJ1-1, with 8 nucleotides matching TRBD1. V lost 4 bases and J lost 3; bases outside the gene matches: 10. Germline CDR1 ENHRY, CDR2 SYGVKD. The CDR3 runs to 16 residues. The CDR3 region is CAISAAGGALDTEAFF. The CDR3 coding sequence is TGTGCCATCAGTGCGGCAGGGGGCGCCTTGGACACTGAAGCTTTCTTT.

The J gene is TRBJ2-2, the V gene TRBV7-9; D gene uncertain. The CDR3 consists of 15 residues. Trimming shortened V by 2 bases and J by 1 base, and 8 bases separated the two germline ends. Germline V gene data show CDR1 as SEHNR and CDR2 as FQNEAQ (reference sequence). The CDR3 reads CASSLRARNTGELFF. The CDR3 nucleotides are TGTGCCAGCAGCTTAAGGGCCAGGAACACCGGGGAGCTGTTTTTT.

The table lists this clone with a few counts. The chain combines TRBV25-1 with TRBJ2-7; 8 nucleotides line up with TRBD2. V was clipped by 10 bases and J by 5 bases; unmatched bases: 10. This CDR3 has 13 residues. Germline lookup yields CDR1 MGHDK and CDR2 SYGVNS. The CDR3 is CATEGLVFHEQYF. CDR3 nucleotides: TGTGCCACCGAGGGACTAGTGTTCCACGAGCAGTACTTC.

This clone was seen once. The chain employs TRBV4-2 and TRBJ1-6; D unresolved. Trimming took off 5 bases at V and 8 bases at J, with 16 bases between the two ends. This CDR3 comprises 15 residues. The V gene's germline CDR1 is LGHNA and CDR2 YNFKEQ. CDR3 residues: CASSSVPEGDSPLHF. CDR3 nucleotides: TGTGCCAGCAGCTCGGTTCCTGAGGGAGATTCACCCCTCCACTTT.

About this clone itself: The same CDR3 is also encoded by other DNA sequences in this sample. Here the CDR3 DNA reads TGTGCCAGCAGCGCTACCAATGAGCAGTTCTTC. Its translation is CASSATNEQFF. The chain combines TRBV9 with TRBJ2-1, with D unclear. The germline CDR1 and CDR2 sequences are SGDLS and YYNGEE. V was trimmed by 3 bases and J by 6 bases, leaving 4 bases between them. The CDR3 is made up of 11 amino acids.

The J gene is TRBJ1-1, the V gene TRBV28; D remains unclear. CDR1 and CDR2 (germline): MDHEN, SYDVKM. Trimming removed 4 bases at V and 3 bases at J, with 21 bases between. The CDR3 is 17 residues long. The CDR3 sequence is CASSSGYTYGLDTEAFF. DNA of the CDR3: TGTGCCAGCAGTTCGGGGTATACTTACGGGCTGGACACTGAAGCTTTCTTT.

The chain employs TRBV18 and TRBJ2-7; 11 bases align to TRBD1. The junction had 10 bases not matched to a gene; V was cut back by 5 bases and J by 1 base. The V gene's germline CDR1 is KGHSH and CDR2 LQKENI. The CDR3 runs 17 residues. CDR3 protein: CASSRRTGGAESYEQYF. CDR3 coding DNA: TGTGCCAGCTCAAGGCGGACAGGGGGCGCGGAGTCCTACGAGCAGTACTTC.

The rearrangement links TRBV7-9 to TRBJ2-3; D ambiguous. CDR3 length: 13 amino acids. In germline, CDR1 is SEHNR, CDR2 FQNEAQ (reference sequence). V was pared by 5 bases and J by 7 bases, with 13 bases between. The CDR3 loop is CASSANELYTQYF. The CDR3 nucleotides are TGTGCCAGCAGCGCGAACGAGCTCTATACGCAGTATTTT.